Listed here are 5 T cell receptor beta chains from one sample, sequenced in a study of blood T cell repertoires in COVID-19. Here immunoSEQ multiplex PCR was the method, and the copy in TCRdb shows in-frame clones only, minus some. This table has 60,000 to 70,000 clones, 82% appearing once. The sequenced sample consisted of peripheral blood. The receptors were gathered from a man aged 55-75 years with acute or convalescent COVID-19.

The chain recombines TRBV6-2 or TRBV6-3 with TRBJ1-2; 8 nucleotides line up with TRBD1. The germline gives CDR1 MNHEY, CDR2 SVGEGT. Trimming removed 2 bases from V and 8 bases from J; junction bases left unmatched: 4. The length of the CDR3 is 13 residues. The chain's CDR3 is CASSYGTGTGYTF. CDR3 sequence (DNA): TGTGCCAGCAGTTACGGGACAGGCACGGGCTACACCTTC.

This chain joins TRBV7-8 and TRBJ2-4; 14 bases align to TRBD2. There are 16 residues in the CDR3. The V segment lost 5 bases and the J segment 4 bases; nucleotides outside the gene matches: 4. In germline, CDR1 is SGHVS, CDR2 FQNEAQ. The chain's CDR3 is CASSPGTSGGKNIQYF. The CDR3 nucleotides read TGTGCCAGCAGCCCCGGGACTAGCGGGGGAAAAAACATTCAGTACTTC.

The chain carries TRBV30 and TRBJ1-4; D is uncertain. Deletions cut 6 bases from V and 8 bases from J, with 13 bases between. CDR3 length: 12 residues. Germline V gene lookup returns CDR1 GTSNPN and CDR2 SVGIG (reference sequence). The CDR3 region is CACWASGEKLFF. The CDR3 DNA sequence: TGTGCCTGCTGGGCTTCTGGCGAAAAACTGTTTTTT. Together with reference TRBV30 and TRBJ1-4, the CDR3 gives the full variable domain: SQTIHQWPATLVQPVGSPLSLECTVEGTSNPNLYWYRQAAGRGLQLLFYSVGIGQISSEVPQNLSASRPQDRQFILSSKKLLLSDSGFYLCACWASGEKLFFGSGTQLSVL.

The CDR3 DNA sequence: TGTGCCTGGAGAGGACAGGGGGCGCCCGGTGAAAAACTGTTTTTT. Its translation is CAWRGQGAPGEKLFF. This chain connects TRBV30 to TRBJ1-4, with 11 positions matching TRBD1. Trimming took 3 bases from V and 7 from J; bases not matched to a gene: 7. Germline V CDR1 and CDR2: GTSNPN, SVGIG (reference sequence). The CDR3 totals 15 residues.

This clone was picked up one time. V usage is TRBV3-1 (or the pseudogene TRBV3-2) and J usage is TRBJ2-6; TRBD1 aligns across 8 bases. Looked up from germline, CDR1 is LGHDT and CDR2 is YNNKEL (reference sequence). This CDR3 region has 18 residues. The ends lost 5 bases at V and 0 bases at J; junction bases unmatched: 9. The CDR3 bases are TGTGCCAGCAGCTCCCGTAGGGACAGGCCCTCTGGGGCCAACGTCCTGACTTTC. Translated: CASSSRRDRPSGANVLTF.